This entry features one T cell receptor beta chain sequence. No antigen is known for it. Uncontrolled infection, other autoimmune disease, pregnancy or lactation disqualified patients from enrolment. Under 12 ml fresh peripheral blood yielded the PBMCs. The data were taken from a study of T cells in Graves' hyperthyroidism and ophthalmopathy. Across the study: Before treatment of any kind, peripheral blood was taken at initial diagnosis.

The CDR3 regions of TCR beta were amplified from RNA transcripts. When the TCR CDR3 underwent first-round RT-PCR, the HTBI primer set was used. TCRdb redid the calling of the multiplex PCR reads with MiXCR, one entry per CDR3 protein. The table records about 620,000 distinct CDR3 sequences, roughly 16% of them present only once. Findings and caveats of the study: The majority of expanded thyroid clonotypes above 0.001 also appeared in blood.

The CDR3 sequence is 20 residues long. Germline-derived CDR1 and CDR2 are PRHDT and FYEKMQ (reference sequence). Trimming cost V 2 bases and J 0 bases; bases outside gene matches: 11. The specimen was blood. V usage is TRBV13 and J usage is TRBJ2-1; TRBD2 agrees at 12 bases. This TCR was sampled from a woman aged 25-40 years with Graves' hyperthyroidism. The CDR3 reads CASSLFLLAGGPSSYNEQFF. The CDR3 nucleotides are TGTGCCAGCAGCTTATTCTTACTAGCGGGAGGCCCGAGCTCCTACAATGAGCAGTTCTTC. Filled out from reference TRBV13 and TRBJ2-1, the complete variable domain reads AAGVIQSPRHLIKEKRETATLKCYPIPRHDTVYWYQQGPGQDPQFLISFYEKMQSDKGSIPDRFSAQQFSDYHSELNMSSLELGDSALYFCASSLFLLAGGPSSYNEQFFGPGTRLTVL.